Following are 23 T cell receptor beta chains from one sample sequenced in a study of blood T cell repertoires in COVID-19. Clones were read by immunoSEQ multiplex PCR, and TCRdb kept only the in-frame ones, dropping some. The top ten hold over 6% of the sample, which has fewer than 120,000 clones, approximately 68% seen once. Specimen: peripheral blood. Source of these receptors: a woman aged 55-75 years with acute or convalescent COVID-19.

CDR3 sequence: CASSIWGGLTNEKLFF. As DNA, the CDR3 is TGCGCCAGCAGCATCTGGGGGGGCCTAACGAACGAAAAACTGTTTTTT. The rearrangement joins TRBV5-1 to TRBJ1-4; maybe TRBD1 (6 bases). There are 16 residues in the CDR3. The V end lost 4 bases, the J end lost 8 bases, and 21 bases lay between the germline ends. CDR1 and CDR2 from the germline V gene are SGHRS and YFSETQ.

This clone was recorded a few times. This chain uses TRBV12-3 or TRBV12-4 with TRBJ1-1, with D maybe TRBD1 (5 bases). Trimming took off 8 bases at V and 4 bases at J, with 14 bases between the two ends. This CDR3 has 13 residues. As DNA, the CDR3 is TGTGCCAGCGGTGATCCGGGGGGCACTGAAGCTTTCTTT. Translating gives CASGDPGGTEAFF.

For the CDR3, the DNA is TGCGCCAGCAGCTTGGCGGGGACAGAACAAGAGACCCAGTACTTC. Translated: CASSLAGTEQETQYF. The J gene is TRBJ2-5, the V gene TRBV5-1; 7 bases fit TRBD1. The CDR3 spans 15 residues. Germline trimming cut 0 bases from V and 2 bases from J; bases unmatched to any gene: 4. Germline V gene sequence: CDR1 SGHRS, CDR2 YFSETQ.

DNA for the CDR3: TGTGCCAGCTCTTCTGGACAGGGGGTTTTTTCTGGGGCCAACGTCCTGACTTTC. It codes for CASSSGQGVFSGANVLTF. The genes are TRBV18 and TRBJ2-6, with TRBD1 matching over 10 bases. V gave up 6 bases and J gave up 1 base; unmatched junction bases: 9. The CDR3 sequence is 18 residues long. Germline V gene lookup returns CDR1 KGHSH and CDR2 LQKENI.

This clone appeared a single time. One base away lies a much larger clone, so this may be a sequencing read error. The same CDR3 can be traced to other DNA sequences in this sample. The rearrangement uses TRBV5-1 and TRBJ1-1; 8 positions match TRBD1. With 1 base clipped from V and 4 bases from J, the junction kept 0 bases outside the gene matches. CDR1 and CDR2 (germline): SGHRS, YFSETQ. CDR3 length: 13 residues. CDR3 amino acids: CASSLTGGTEAFF. CDR3 DNA: TGCGCCAGCAGCTTGACAGGGGGCACTGAAGCTTTCTTT.

This clone was counted a few times. The rearrangement links TRBV18 to TRBJ2-3; no clear D. V lost 4 bases and J 0 bases, leaving 14 bases between the germline ends. The CDR3 runs 16 residues. Germline V lookup: CDR1 KGHSH, CDR2 LQKENI. CDR3 in amino acids: CASSLIQASSTDTQYF. The CDR3 DNA sequence: TGTGCCAGCTCACTCATTCAAGCCTCTAGCACAGATACGCAGTATTTT. The full variable domain, rest sourced from reference TRBV18 and TRBJ2-3, is NAGVMQNPRHLVRRRGQEARLRCSPMKGHSHVYWYRQLPEEGLKFMVYLQKENIIDESGMPKERFSAEFPKEGPSILRIQQVVRGDSAAYFCASSLIQASSTDTQYFGPGTRLTVL.

This chain connects TRBV7-9 to TRBJ2-5, with D perhaps TRBD2 (5 bases). This CDR3 is 15 amino acids long. V was shortened by 5 bases and J by 2 bases, with 15 bases between the two germline ends. CDR1 and CDR2 from the germline V gene are SEHNR and FQNEAQ (reference sequence). CDR3 region: CASSPGNSQQETQYF. CDR3 sequence (DNA): TGTGCCAGCAGCCCCGGGAACAGCCAGCAAGAGACCCAGTACTTC.

This clone was seen a few times. The chain couples TRBV10-3 to TRBJ1-1, with 8 bases fitting TRBD1. This CDR3 is built from 14 residues. The V and J ends lost 5 bases and 3 bases, in that order; junction bases with no gene match: 5. Germline V gene lookup returns CDR1 ENHRY and CDR2 SYGVKD. The CDR3 loop reads CAISKTGGDTEAFF. DNA of the CDR3: TGTGCCATCAGTAAAACAGGGGGGGACACTGAAGCTTTCTTT.

The gene calls are TRBV5-6 and TRBJ2-3, with D perhaps matching TRBD1 (5 bases). The CDR3 covers 16 residues. Trimming pared 0 bases from V and 2 bases from J, leaving 13 bases between. Germline CDR1 reads SGHDT; CDR2 reads YYEEEE. The CDR3 region is CASSLVTRVYTDTQYF. In nucleotides, the CDR3 is TGTGCCAGCAGCTTGGTCACCAGGGTTTACACAGATACGCAGTATTTT. The full variable domain, completed using reference TRBV5-6 and TRBJ2-3, is DAGVTQSPTHLIKTRGQQVTLRCSPKSGHDTVSWYQQALGQGPQFIFQYYEEEERQRGNFPDRFSGHQFPNYSSELNVNALLLGDSALYLCASSLVTRVYTDTQYFGPGTRLTVL.

This clone has more than one count but fewer than ten. The chain couples TRBV19 to TRBJ2-6, with D maybe TRBD1 (6 bases). V lost 3 bases and J lost 0, with 12 bases in between. The CDR3 has 17 amino acids. Germline V gene sequence: CDR1 LNHDA, CDR2 SQIVND (reference sequence). In nucleotides, the CDR3 is TGTGCCAGTAGTATGGAACAGGGCGTCTCTGGGGCCAACGTCCTGACTTTC. This translates into CASSMEQGVSGANVLTF.

The chain employs TRBV6-4 and TRBJ2-7; tentatively, D is TRBD2 (6 bases). Germline CDR1 and CDR2: MRHNA and SNTAGT. V lost 4 bases, J lost 0 bases, and 10 bases lay in between. The CDR3 contains 14 residues. The CDR3 is CASSGRDSSYEQYF. The DNA of the CDR3 is TGTGCCAGCAGTGGGAGGGATAGCTCCTACGAGCAGTACTTC.

The chain employs TRBV27 and TRBJ1-4; 9 nucleotides agree with TRBD1. The germline CDR1 and CDR2 sequences are MNHEY and SMNVEV (reference sequence). The CDR3 covers 13 residues. The ends lost 2 bases at V and 14 bases at J; junction bases unmatched: 6. CDR3: CASSLMGTGSLFF. The CDR3 DNA reads as TGTGCCAGCAGTTTAATGGGGACAGGGAGCCTGTTTTTT.

The chain combines TRBV28 with TRBJ2-2; 7 bases are shared with TRBD1. The length of the CDR3 is 13 residues. Germline trimming cut 10 bases from V and 0 bases from J; bases unmatched to any gene: 2. In germline, CDR1 is MDHEN, CDR2 SYDVKM. This CDR3 is CATGTANTGELFF. CDR3 DNA: TGTGCCACCGGGACAGCGAACACCGGGGAGCTGTTTTTT.

The chain uses TRBV7-6 and TRBJ1-2, with D hard to call. The V and J ends lost 1 base and 2 bases respectively, with 11 bases between them. Germline CDR1 reads SGHVS; CDR2 reads FNYEAQ. The CDR3 length is 15 residues. CDR3 protein: CASSLDPGVNYGYTF. The CDR3 coding sequence is TGTGCCAGCAGCTTAGACCCCGGGGTGAACTATGGCTACACCTTC.

V is TRBV30 and J is TRBJ1-1; 9 bases map to TRBD1. Germline V lookup: CDR1 GTSNPN, CDR2 SVGIG (reference sequence). This CDR3 region has 13 residues. Unmatched junction bases numbered 5, after V lost 5 bases and J lost 4 bases. The chain's CDR3 is CAWATDRGTEAFF. As DNA, the CDR3 is TGTGCCTGGGCAACGGACAGGGGCACTGAAGCTTTCTTT.

In its sample, this clone was seen a few times. The rearrangement uses TRBV10-3 and TRBJ2-3; 8 nucleotides match TRBD1. V shed 2 bases, J shed 2 bases, and the junction held 3 bases outside the gene matches. CDR1 is ENHRY, CDR2 SYGVKD, per germline. There are 15 residues in the CDR3. DNA for the CDR3: TGTGCCATCAGTGAGGGGACAGGACTCACAGATACGCAGTATTTT. Its protein is CAISEGTGLTDTQYF.

This clone has a single count. The rearrangement links TRBV5-1 to TRBJ2-2; no clear D. CDR3 size: 14 residues. In germline, CDR1 is SGHRS, CDR2 YFSETQ. V was cut by 2 bases and J by 1 base, with 6 bases left in between. CDR3 protein: CASSFSVNTGELFF. CDR3 coding DNA: TGCGCCAGCAGCTTTTCCGTGAACACCGGGGAGCTGTTTTTT.

This clone is a singleton in its sample. V and J are TRBV6-5 and TRBJ1-5; perhaps TRBD1 as D (6 bases). In germline, CDR1 is MNHEY, CDR2 SVGAGI. Trimming removed 7 bases from V and 5 bases from J, with 18 bases in between. This CDR3 has 15 residues. CDR3 residues: CASNPTGRMDQPQHF. In DNA, the CDR3 is TGTGCCAGCAATCCAACAGGGCGGATGGATCAGCCCCAGCATTTT.

In the case of this clone: This same CDR3 is encoded by further DNA sequences in the sample. J is TRBJ2-2 and V is TRBV4-2; D possibly corresponds to TRBD2 (6 bases). Between the trimmed V and J ends, which lost 1 base and 4 bases, there was a span of 10 bases. The CDR3 loop spans 15 amino acids. Germline CDR1 is LGHNA and CDR2 is YNFKEQ. CDR3 DNA sequence: TGTGCCAGCAGCCAAGGTGGGGGGTTCACCGGGGAGCTGTTTTTT. This sequence encodes CASSQGGGFTGELFF.

This clone occurred many times. This chain links TRBV10-2 with TRBJ1-3; D call uncertain. This CDR3 has 13 amino acids. CDR1 and CDR2 (germline): WSHSY, SAAADI. V was cut by 9 bases and J by 1 base, with 10 bases left in between. The CDR3 coding sequence is TGCGCCAGTAGCAAATCTTCTGGAAACACCATATATTTT. Translating it yields CASSKSSGNTIYF.

This clone has just one count. The chain couples TRBV14 to TRBJ1-6, with D maybe TRBD1 (5 bases). The CDR3 is made up of 16 amino acids. V was clipped by 4 bases and J by 9 bases, with 19 bases between them. Germline values: CDR1 SGHDN, CDR2 FVKESK. DNA of the CDR3: TGTGCCAGCAGCCTCCGACAGAGCTCCTGGGGTTCACCCCTCCACTTT. It translates to CASSLRQSSWGSPLHF.

The chain couples TRBV18 to TRBJ2-7, with 9 bases fitting TRBD1. Per germline, CDR1 KGHSH and CDR2 LQKENI. V lost 6 bases to trimming and J lost 3 bases; unmatched junction nucleotides: 6. The CDR3 contains 14 residues. CDR3 residues: CASSTEDRGYEQYF. DNA of the CDR3: TGTGCCAGCTCGACCGAGGACAGGGGCTACGAGCAGTACTTC. Drawing the rest from reference TRBV18 and TRBJ2-7, the complete variable domain is NAGVMQNPRHLVRRRGQEARLRCSPMKGHSHVYWYRQLPEEGLKFMVYLQKENIIDESGMPKERFSAEFPKEGPSILRIQQVVRGDSAAYFCASSTEDRGYEQYFGPGTRLTVT.

This clone has only a few counts. The genes are TRBV5-4 and TRBJ2-1; TRBD2 matches at 13 bases. CDR1 and CDR2 (germline): SGHNT, YYREEE (reference sequence). The CDR3 is 19 residues long. Trimming took 2 bases from V and 7 from J; bases not matched to a gene: 15. This CDR3 reads CASSLSKPTLAGGPNEQFF. CDR3 nucleotides: TGTGCCAGCAGCTTATCAAAGCCCACACTAGCGGGGGGGCCAAATGAGCAGTTCTTC.